The entry below gives a single T cell receptor beta chain sequence along with its context. This sample was taken from a study of blood T cell repertoires in COVID-19. About the study: Italy, Spain and the United States were the sources of the convalescent and acute COVID-19 samples. The cDNA or gDNA used as material had been derived from T cells, B-cell-depleted T cells, or PBMCs.

Study processing details: Using reference gene primer amplification, nucleated cell counts were estimated. The method was immunoSEQ multiplex PCR; TCRdb's version includes in-frame clones alone and lacks a portion of them. The DNA gave D and trimming, while V, J and clone size come from that table. The sample shows some 350,000 clones, about 90% of them seen only once. Material for sequencing was peripheral blood. This sequence was found in a woman aged 45-65 years with COVID-19, enrolled during active disease.

CDR3 loop: CASSLTPNTEAFF. CDR3 nucleotides: TGTGCCAGCAGCCTGACACCGAACACTGAAGCTTTCTTT. The chain couples TRBV7-3 to TRBJ1-1; D ambiguous. Germline assignment: CDR1 SGHTA and CDR2 FQGTGA. The CDR3 length is 13 residues. Trimming shortened V by 5 bases and J by 1 base, and 8 bases separated the two germline ends.